The sequence of this T cell receptor (beta chain) was determined in a study of cytomegalovirus exposure and HLA in healthy donors. CDR3 length: 14 residues. Germline V gene sequence: CDR1 MNHEY, CDR2 SMNVEV (reference sequence). V lost 7 bases to trimming and J lost 2 bases; unmatched junction nucleotides: 7. TCRdb's table, derived via immunoSEQ multiplex PCR, lists solely in-frame clones and lacks some. The data show about 160,000 clones, with 90% to 97% seen just once and approximately 0.82% held by the top ten. The receptor's source is a young woman in good health and CMV-seronegative. Sequenced: PBMCs. The chain carries TRBV27 and TRBJ1-2; TRBD1 aligns across 7 bases. The CDR3 region has the DNA TGTGCCAGCAACCCGACAGGGATGAACTATGGCTACACCTTC. Translation: CASNPTGMNYGYTF.